What follows describes a single T cell receptor (beta chain). Germline assignment: CDR1 SEHNR and CDR2 FQNEAQ (reference sequence). The CDR3 covers 16 residues. The V end lost 2 bases, the J end lost 2 bases, and 12 bases lay between the germline ends. This table comes from immunoSEQ multiplex PCR, and its TCRdb copy is limited to in-frame clones, with some not included. The data hold about 130,000 clones, with roughly 89% observed a single time. This entry belongs to a study of control samples from healthy donors and cancer patients. What was sequenced was blood. The sequence came from a man aged 18 to 29 in good health. This sequence joins TRBV7-9 and TRBJ2-2; a possible D gene is TRBD2 (6 bases). CDR3 sequence: CASSLLGLLNTGELFF. As DNA, the CDR3 is TGTGCCAGCAGCTTACTGGGACTGCTAAACACCGGGGAGCTGTTTTTT.